The T cell receptor beta chain under discussion was sequenced for a study of cytomegalovirus exposure and HLA in healthy donors. This clone was detected only a few times. The antigen remains undetermined. Study outcomes and limitations: Immune exposure information comprised only CMV serostatus.

The CDR3 runs 16 residues. The V and J ends lost 3 bases and 7 bases respectively, with 19 bases between them. Germline V gene sequence: CDR1 LGHNA, CDR2 YSLEER. Primers for the PCR totalled 60 Vbeta and 13 Jbeta. Some clones are missing from TCRdb's copy, which holds only in-frame ones; the method was immunoSEQ multiplex PCR. Here the sample spans some 100,000 clones, about 80% being singletons. The sequence came from a female donor in good health and CMV-seronegative. The chain is built from TRBV4-3 and TRBJ2-4; tentatively, D is TRBD2 (5 bases). The sample taken for sequencing was PBMCs. CDR3 amino acids: CASSHGADSSRNIQYF. The CDR3 DNA follows: TGCGCCAGCAGCCACGGAGCGGACTCCTCCCGGAACATTCAGTACTTC.